Listed below are T cell receptor beta chains from one sample, sequenced in a study of shared T cell receptors in the human thymus. The protocol was immunoSEQ multiplex PCR, while the TCRdb copy is restricted to in-frame clones and leaves out a portion. The top ten clones hold 0.008% to 0.011% of a sample with about 730,000 clones, approximately 85% of them seen once. These same records also appear under a second study, on human thymus T cells.

The sample consisted of thymocytes. Source of these receptors: a girl in the first two years of life with a congenital heart defect. Both conserved end residues are part of each CDR3. A D gene is named only where the DNA matches it firmly. The size field is filled for only some rows; it gives once, few, many or a size class.

CDR3aa: CASTLKSGYGQPQHF
CDR3nt: TGTGCCAGCACTCTAAAATCAGGGTACGGCCAGCCCCAGCATTTT
abundance: .
v_gene: TRBV5-6
len: 15
j_gene: TRBJ1-5
d_gene: .

CDR3aa: CASSVVEAWYTEAFF
CDR3nt: TGTGCCAGCAGCGTAGTGGAGGCTTGGTACACTGAAGCTTTCTTT
abundance: .
v_gene: TRBV9
len: 15
j_gene: TRBJ1-1
d_gene: .

CDR3aa: CASSRRSHFPTNTERGAFF
CDR3nt: TGCGCCAGCAGTCGCAGGTCTCATTTTCCAACTAACACTGAGCGGGGAGCTTTCTTT
abundance: few
v_gene: TRBV5-1
len: 19
j_gene: TRBJ1-1
d_gene: .

CDR3aa: CASSDDSGGIGYTF
CDR3nt: TGTGCCAGCAGTGATGATTCAGGGGGCATCGGCTACACCTTC
abundance: .
v_gene: TRBV6-1
len: 14
j_gene: TRBJ1-2
d_gene: TRBD1

CDR3aa: CASSRVTGADGYTF
CDR3nt: TGTGCCAGCAGTAGGGTTACAGGGGCGGACGGCTACACCTTC
abundance: .
v_gene: TRBV6-1
len: 14
j_gene: TRBJ1-2
d_gene: TRBD1

CDR3aa: CASSLVRVETQYF
CDR3nt: TGTGCCAGCAGCTTGGTCAGGGTTGAGACCCAGTACTTC
abundance: .
v_gene: TRBV5-6
len: 13
j_gene: TRBJ2-5
d_gene: .

CDR3aa: CASRPDRPDLNYGYTF
CDR3nt: TGCGCCAGCAGGCCAGACAGGCCCGACCTTAACTATGGCTACACCTTC
abundance: .
v_gene: TRBV5-1
len: 16
j_gene: TRBJ1-2
d_gene: .

CDR3aa: CASSDWTGKSEAFF
CDR3nt: TGTGCCAGCAGTGATTGGACAGGGAAGTCTGAAGCTTTCTTT
abundance: .
v_gene: TRBV6-4
len: 14
j_gene: TRBJ1-1
d_gene: TRBD1

CDR3aa: CASSLSPGFKNTEAFF
CDR3nt: TGTGCCAGCAGTTTAAGTCCAGGTTTTAAGAACACTGAAGCTTTCTTT
abundance: .
v_gene: TRBV28
len: 16
j_gene: TRBJ1-1
d_gene: .

CDR3aa: CASSIQGMSNQPQHF
CDR3nt: TGTGCCAGCAGCATACAGGGCATGAGCAATCAGCCCCAGCATTTT
abundance: few
v_gene: TRBV27
len: 15
j_gene: TRBJ1-5
d_gene: .

CDR3aa: CASSPPGSRGYTF
CDR3nt: TGTGCCAGCAGCCCCCCCGGGAGTCGTGGCTACACCTTC
abundance: once
v_gene: TRBV7-8
len: 13
j_gene: TRBJ1-2
d_gene: .

CDR3aa: CASSNGGKNYEQYF
CDR3nt: TGTGCCAGCAGCAACGGCGGAAAGAACTACGAGCAGTACTTC
abundance: .
v_gene: TRBV5-6
len: 14
j_gene: TRBJ2-7
d_gene: .

CDR3aa: CASSTGDSGNTIYF
CDR3nt: TGTGCCAGCAGTACAGGGGACTCTGGAAACACCATATATTTT
abundance: .
v_gene: TRBV6-1
len: 14
j_gene: TRBJ1-3
d_gene: TRBD1

CDR3aa: CASSYRGKGQGLKGYTF
CDR3nt: TGTGCCAGCAGCTACCGGGGGAAGGGACAGGGCTTGAAAGGCTACACCTTC
abundance: .
v_gene: TRBV7-9
len: 17
j_gene: TRBJ1-2
d_gene: TRBD1

CDR3aa: CASSETQNPRDRGCLSNQPQHF
CDR3nt: TGTGCCAGCAGCGAGACTCAAAATCCCCGGGACAGGGGTTGCTTGAGCAATCAGCCCCAGCATTTT
abundance: .
v_gene: TRBV9
len: 22
j_gene: TRBJ1-5
d_gene: TRBD1

CDR3aa: CASSLVGGGPGTEAFF
CDR3nt: TGTGCCAGCAGCTTAGTGGGGGGGGGCCCGGGGACTGAAGCTTTCTTT
abundance: .
v_gene: TRBV7-6
len: 16
j_gene: TRBJ1-1
d_gene: .

CDR3aa: CASWGTQGDEQYF
CDR3nt: TGTGCCAGCTGGGGCACCCAAGGGGACGAGCAGTACTTC
abundance: .
v_gene: TRBV6-1
len: 13
j_gene: TRBJ2-7
d_gene: .

CDR3aa: CASSPSGALTPDTQYF
CDR3nt: TGTGCCAGCAGCCCCAGCGGGGCACTTACCCCAGATACGCAGTATTTT
abundance: .
v_gene: TRBV7-2
len: 16
j_gene: TRBJ2-3
d_gene: TRBD2

CDR3aa: CATQGSGTPGKEQFF
CDR3nt: TGTGCCACCCAAGGAAGCGGGACACCAGGAAAAGAGCAGTTCTTC
abundance: .
v_gene: TRBV10-3
len: 15
j_gene: TRBJ2-1
d_gene: .

CDR3aa: CASSDHRGEGTDTQYF
CDR3nt: TGTGCCAGCAGTGACCATCGGGGGGAAGGCACAGATACGCAGTATTTT
abundance: .
v_gene: TRBV6-4
len: 16
j_gene: TRBJ2-3
d_gene: TRBD2

CDR3aa: CASSFRDKDAGELFF
CDR3nt: TGTGCCAGCAGCTTTAGAGACAAAGACGCCGGGGAGCTGTTTTTT
abundance: .
v_gene: TRBV7-9
len: 15
j_gene: TRBJ2-2
d_gene: .

CDR3aa: CASSQEGQNYGYTF
CDR3nt: TGTGCCAGCAGCCAAGAAGGACAGAACTATGGCTACACCTTC
abundance: .
v_gene: TRBV9
len: 14
j_gene: TRBJ1-2
d_gene: .

CDR3aa: CASSPRSYNSPLHF
CDR3nt: TGTGCCAGCAGCCCCCGGTCATACAATTCACCCCTCCACTTT
abundance: few
v_gene: TRBV5-6
len: 14
j_gene: TRBJ1-6
d_gene: .

CDR3aa: CASSPPGDSPKRDGYTF
CDR3nt: TGTGCCAGCAGCCCCCCAGGGGACAGCCCAAAAAGGGATGGCTACACCTTC
abundance: .
v_gene: TRBV7-8
len: 17
j_gene: TRBJ1-2
d_gene: TRBD1

CDR3aa: CASSQITGQHGYTF
CDR3nt: TGCGCCAGCAGCCAGATCACGGGACAGCATGGCTACACCTTC
abundance: .
v_gene: TRBV4-1
len: 14
j_gene: TRBJ1-2
d_gene: TRBD1

CDR3aa: CASSAPGQGIETQYF
CDR3nt: TGTGCCAGCAGTGCACCGGGACAGGGGATTGAGACCCAGTACTTC
abundance: once
v_gene: TRBV25-1
len: 15
j_gene: TRBJ2-5
d_gene: TRBD1

CDR3aa: CASSQDRADRGNTF
CDR3nt: TGCGCCAGCAGCCAAGATCGGGCGGACAGGGGTAACACCTTC
abundance: .
v_gene: TRBV4-3
len: 14
j_gene: TRBJ1-2
d_gene: TRBD1

CDR3aa: CASSFNGGAESHEQYF
CDR3nt: TGCGCCAGCAGCTTTAACGGGGGGGCGGAGAGCCACGAGCAGTACTTC
abundance: .
v_gene: TRBV5-1
len: 16
j_gene: TRBJ2-7
d_gene: TRBD2

CDR3aa: CASSSQAGQGNSPLHF
CDR3nt: TGTGCCAGCAGTTCCCAAGCCGGGCAGGGGAATTCACCCCTCCACTTT
abundance: .
v_gene: TRBV6-5
len: 16
j_gene: TRBJ1-6
d_gene: .

CDR3aa: CASSQSEAGELFF
CDR3nt: TGCGCCAGCAGTCAATCGGAGGCCGGGGAGCTGTTTTTT
abundance: .
v_gene: TRBV23-1
len: 13
j_gene: TRBJ2-2
d_gene: .

CDR3aa: CASSWEGRTNYGYTF
CDR3nt: TGCGCCAGCAGCTGGGAGGGGAGGACTAACTATGGCTACACCTTC
abundance: .
v_gene: TRBV5-1
len: 15
j_gene: TRBJ1-2
d_gene: .

CDR3aa: CASTTLGGIINNEQFF
CDR3nt: TGTGCCAGCACCACTCTGGGAGGGATTATCAACAATGAGCAGTTCTTC
abundance: .
v_gene: TRBV7-9
len: 16
j_gene: TRBJ2-1
d_gene: TRBD2

CDR3aa: CASSLFNRQTNYGYTF
CDR3nt: TGTGCCAGCAGCTTATTTAACAGGCAAACTAACTATGGCTACACCTTC
abundance: .
v_gene: TRBV7-9
len: 16
j_gene: TRBJ1-2
d_gene: .

CDR3aa: CASSTQGQVTLKLPRQPQHF
CDR3nt: TGTGCCAGTAGTACACAAGGACAGGTCACCCTAAAACTCCCGAGACAGCCCCAGCATTTT
abundance: .
v_gene: TRBV19
len: 20
j_gene: TRBJ1-5
d_gene: TRBD1

CDR3aa: CSVVSGGYTF
CDR3nt: TGCAGCGTTGTATCGGGGGGCTACACCTTC
abundance: .
v_gene: TRBV29-1
len: 10
j_gene: TRBJ1-2
d_gene: .

CDR3aa: CASSQLSGGKETQYF
CDR3nt: TGTGCCAGCAGCCAGCTTAGCGGGGGGAAAGAGACCCAGTACTTC
abundance: .
v_gene: TRBV4-2
len: 15
j_gene: TRBJ2-5
d_gene: TRBD2

CDR3aa: CASSPPAEANYGYTF
CDR3nt: TGTGCCAGCAGCCCTCCCGCCGAGGCTAACTATGGCTACACCTTC
abundance: .
v_gene: TRBV7-2
len: 15
j_gene: TRBJ1-2
d_gene: .

CDR3aa: CASSVGQGITYGYTF
CDR3nt: TGTGCCAGCAGCGTAGGGCAGGGGATCACCTATGGCTACACCTTC
abundance: .
v_gene: TRBV9
len: 15
j_gene: TRBJ1-2
d_gene: .

CDR3aa: CASREVRCRRTEAFF
CDR3nt: TGTGCCTCCCGGGAGGTTCGATGTCGGAGGACTGAAGCTTTCTTT
abundance: .
v_gene: TRBV30
len: 15
j_gene: TRBJ1-1
d_gene: .

CDR3aa: CASSFTGSSYNSPLHF
CDR3nt: TGTGCCAGCAGTTTTACGGGGAGCTCCTATAATTCACCCCTCCACTTT
abundance: .
v_gene: TRBV27
len: 16
j_gene: TRBJ1-6
d_gene: .

CDR3aa: CASKPGQGSNQPQHF
CDR3nt: TGCGCCAGCAAACCGGGACAGGGCAGCAATCAGCCCCAGCATTTT
abundance: .
v_gene: TRBV4-1
len: 15
j_gene: TRBJ1-5
d_gene: TRBD1

CDR3aa: CASSPMRCGGGNTDTQYF
CDR3nt: TGCGCCAGCAGCCCAATGAGATGCGGGGGGGGAAACACAGATACGCAGTATTTT
abundance: once
v_gene: TRBV4-3
len: 18
j_gene: TRBJ2-3
d_gene: TRBD2

CDR3aa: CASSPRRLTGQETQYF
CDR3nt: TGTGCCAGCAGCCCCAGGAGGTTGACAGGGCAAGAGACCCAGTACTTC
abundance: .
v_gene: TRBV7-6
len: 16
j_gene: TRBJ2-5
d_gene: TRBD1

CDR3aa: CASTAGVNQPQHF
CDR3nt: TGCGCCAGCACCGCCGGGGTCAATCAGCCCCAGCATTTT
abundance: .
v_gene: TRBV5-1
len: 13
j_gene: TRBJ1-5
d_gene: .

CDR3aa: CASSPRQGAKEKLFF
CDR3nt: TGTGCCAGCAGCCCGAGACAGGGGGCGAAGGAAAAACTGTTTTTT
abundance: .
v_gene: TRBV7-2
len: 15
j_gene: TRBJ1-4
d_gene: TRBD1

CDR3aa: CASSQQKGLLHYEQYF
CDR3nt: TGTGCCAGCAGCCAGCAGAAGGGACTGCTGCACTACGAGCAGTACTTC
abundance: .
v_gene: TRBV28
len: 16
j_gene: TRBJ2-7
d_gene: .

CDR3aa: CASSQDYWLGGTSNYGYTF
CDR3nt: TGCGCCAGCAGCCAAGATTATTGGCTAGGTGGAACATCTAACTATGGCTACACCTTC
abundance: .
v_gene: TRBV4-1
len: 19
j_gene: TRBJ1-2
d_gene: .

CDR3aa: CASSHQGPNTEAFF
CDR3nt: TGCGCCAGCAGCCATCAGGGTCCGAACACTGAAGCTTTCTTT
abundance: few
v_gene: TRBV4-1
len: 14
j_gene: TRBJ1-1
d_gene: .

CDR3aa: CASSDNAGKGTDTQYF
CDR3nt: TGTGCCAGCAGTGACAATGCGGGGAAGGGTACAGATACGCAGTATTTT
abundance: .
v_gene: TRBV6-4
len: 16
j_gene: TRBJ2-3
d_gene: .